The 8 T cell receptor beta chains in this list originate from one sample, sequenced in a study of identical twins. TCRdb reprocessed the 5' RACE reads via MiXCR and lists one record per CDR3 protein. Of around 370,000 distinct CDR3 sequences detected, approximately 8.7% appear once; the ten largest clones hold roughly 8.7%. Sequencing was carried out using naive T cells sorted from blood. These receptors originate from a woman between 45 and 65 years old in good health.

The rearrangement uses TRBV5-5 and TRBJ2-7; D is possibly TRBD1 (6 bases). CDR1 and CDR2 from the germline V gene are SGHKS and YYEKEE (reference sequence). The CDR3 consists of 15 residues. V lost 1 base and J 1 base, leaving 12 bases between the germline ends. The CDR3 is CASSLSQGSSYEQYF. For the CDR3, the DNA is TGTGCCAGCAGCTTGTCACAGGGCTCTTCCTACGAGCAGTACTTC.

This clonotype has ten or more counts. The V gene is TRBV29-1, the J gene TRBJ2-1, with TRBD2 as a possible D gene (5 bases). Germline CDR1 SQVTM, CDR2 ANQGSEA. V dropped 1 base and J dropped 10 bases, with 8 bases sitting between them. This CDR3 comprises 11 residues. The CDR3 DNA sequence: TGCAGCGTTGAAGGGTGGGAGGAGCAGTTCTTC. As protein: CSVEGWEEQFF.

The chain is built from TRBV27 and TRBJ2-3; D remains ambiguous. V dropped 6 bases and J dropped 4 bases, with 8 bases sitting between them. This CDR3 is built from 12 residues. Germline CDR1 MNHEY, CDR2 SMNVEV (reference sequence). The CDR3: CASRVGPDTQYF. CDR3 in DNA: TGTGCCAGCAGGGTGGGCCCAGATACGCAGTATTTT.

The V gene is TRBV6-6, the J gene TRBJ2-1; possibly TRBD1 for D (5 bases). Germline CDR1 is MNHNY and CDR2 is SVGAGI (reference sequence). The CDR3 totals 13 residues. V gave up 8 bases and J gave up 2 bases, with 10 bases separating them. The DNA of the CDR3 is TGTGCCAGCGGCTGGGGCGCCTACAATGAGCAGTTCTTC. It codes for CASGWGAYNEQFF.

In this sample, this clonotype turned up many times. The rearrangement uses TRBV4-1 and TRBJ2-1; 9 bases agree with TRBD2. The CDR3 runs to 14 residues. The germline V gene encodes CDR1 MGHRA and CDR2 YSYEKL. Unmatched junction bases numbered 9, after V lost 5 bases and J lost 10 bases. Here the CDR3 reads CASSELSSGREQFF. CDR3 nucleotide sequence: TGCGCCAGCAGCGAACTTAGTAGCGGGAGAGAGCAGTTCTTC.

This clonotype was picked up many times. The chain employs TRBV20-1 and TRBJ2-3, with 8 bases aligning to TRBD1. Germline V CDR1 and CDR2: DFQATT, SNEGSKA (reference sequence). V was pared by 1 base and J by 5 bases, with 11 bases of the junction left unmatched. CDR3 length equals 16 residues. The CDR3 spells CSARGGGQGVGDTQYF. In DNA, the CDR3 is TGCAGTGCTAGAGGAGGAGGACAGGGAGTTGGAGATACGCAGTATTTT.

The V and J genes are TRBV20-1 and TRBJ2-5, with D uncertain. V lost 1 base, J lost 2 bases, and 5 bases lay in between. From germline, CDR1 is DFQATT and CDR2 SNEGSKA (reference sequence). The CDR3 spans 12 residues. CDR3 region: CSARGPQETQYF. The CDR3 bases are TGCAGTGCTAGAGGCCCGCAAGAGACCCAGTACTTC.

The table lists this clonotype with a few counts. This sequence joins TRBV20-1 and TRBJ2-1; 12 bases are shared with TRBD2. Germline assignment: CDR1 DFQATT and CDR2 SNEGSKA (reference sequence). The ends lost 3 bases at V and 9 bases at J; junction bases unmatched: 6. CDR3 length: 14 residues. CDR3 sequence (DNA): TGCAGTGCTAGTCGACTAGCGGGAGTTGGTGAGCAGTTCTTC. This encodes CSASRLAGVGEQFF.